This T cell receptor beta chain was recorded in a study of blood T cell repertoires in COVID-19. This clone was seen only a few times. Original handling: By means of reference gene primer amplification, nucleated cell counts were estimated. The table came from immunoSEQ multiplex PCR; TCRdb's copy has only in-frame clones and leaves some out. For V, J and clone size, that table is used; D and trimming come from the DNA. The sample carries around 500,000 clones, 85% to 90% recorded once. The CDR3 is 14 residues long. After removal of 5 bases from V and 6 bases from J, the junction contained 5 bases not matched to a gene. From germline, CDR1 is SNHLY and CDR2 FYNNEI. Self-reported history from a screening survey and questionnaire set each donor's cohort.

The rearrangement uses TRBV2 and TRBJ2-2, with TRBD1 matching over 8 bases. This receptor was obtained from a woman aged 40-49 years who had recovered from COVID-19. The sequenced material came from PBMCs or T cells enriched from blood (not recorded which). CDR3 region: CASSLTGEAGELFF. DNA of the CDR3: TGTGCCAGCAGTCTGACAGGGGAGGCCGGGGAGCTGTTTTTT. The full variable domain, rest sourced from reference TRBV2 and TRBJ2-2, is EPEVTQTPSHQVTQMGQEVILRCVPISNHLYFYWYRQILGQKVEFLVSFYNNEISEKSEIFDDQFSVERPDGSNFTLKIRSTKLEDSAMYFCASSLTGEAGELFFGEGSRLTVL.